Listed below are T cell receptor beta chains from one sample, sequenced in a study of human T cells and chemical hapten exposure. MiXCR, applied by TCRdb to the RACE reads, yields one record per CDR3 protein. The table has 42,000 or so distinct CDR3 sequences, about 9.8% seen once. The source was whole blood, collected in connection with sensitization to the hapten diphenylcyclopropenone (DPC). Receptors were obtained from a woman aged 40 to 50 with alopecia areata. Some clones in this sample may be carry-over from other donors' samples. Both conserved end residues are part of each CDR3. A D gene is named only where the DNA matches it firmly. Rows give clone size only sometimes, using once, few, many, or a class for an expanded clone.

d_gene | j_gene | abundance | v_gene | CDR3nt | CDR3aa
TRBD2 | TRBJ2-3 | . | TRBV29-1 | TGCAGCGTTCGACGACTAGCGGGGGCAGCAGATACGCAGTATTTT | CSVRRLAGAADTQYF
TRBD1 | TRBJ2-2 | many | TRBV5-4 | TGTGCCAGCAGCTTGGCCAGGACAGGGTCGAACACCGGGGAGCTGTTTTTT | CASSLARTGSNTGELFF
. | TRBJ1-2 | few | TRBV28 | TGTGCCAGCAGTTGGGGGGAAGGCTATGGCTACACCTTC | CASSWGEGYGYTF
. | TRBJ2-2 | many | TRBV5-1 | TGCGCCAGCAGGTCCCAGGGGTCGAACACCGGGGAGCTGTTTTTT | CASRSQGSNTGELFF
. | TRBJ1-1 | many | TRBV25-1 | TGTGCCAGCACGGGACACCGGAACACTGAAGCTTTCTTT | CASTGHRNTEAFF
TRBD1 | TRBJ1-2 | many | TRBV12-3/TRBV12-4 | TGTGCCAGCAGTTTAAGACAGGGGCGAGGAGATGGCTACACCTTC | CASSLRQGRGDGYTF
. | TRBJ2-3 | few | TRBV2 | TGTGCCAGCAGTGAAACGGATACGCAGTATTTT | CASSETDTQYF
TRBD2 | TRBJ2-7 | . | TRBV4-1 | TGCGCCAGCAGCCAAGAGGTGCGGGGGGGCTACGAGCAGTACTTC | CASSQEVRGGYEQYF
TRBD1 | TRBJ1-5 | many | TRBV28 | TGTGCCAGCAGTTTACCAGGGACAGGGGGCAATCAGCCCCAGCATTTT | CASSLPGTGGNQPQHF
. | TRBJ1-1 | many | TRBV3-1 | TGTGCCAGCAGCCAAGATAATAAGGGCAGAGGGAACACTGAAGCTTTCTTT | CASSQDNKGRGNTEAFF
. | TRBJ1-2 | . | TRBV6-6 | TGTGCCAGCAGTTACTCGGTCTGGCCAAGCGAGGGCTATGGCTACACCTTC | CASSYSVWPSEGYGYTF
. | TRBJ1-4 | many | TRBV9 | TGTGCCAGCAGCGTAGGGCTGAATAATGAAAAACTGTTTTTT | CASSVGLNNEKLFF
. | TRBJ1-4 | few | TRBV4-1 | TGCGCCAGCAGCCATGAGGGCGGGTATGAAAAACTGTTTTTT | CASSHEGGYEKLFF
. | TRBJ2-5 | few | TRBV4-1 | TGCGCCAGCAGCCAAGTATCGCAAGAGACCCAGTACTTC | CASSQVSQETQYF
TRBD2 | TRBJ2-1 | many | TRBV6-5 | TGTGCCAGCACCCCACCGGGACTAGCGGGCAATGAGCAGTTCTTC | CASTPPGLAGNEQFF
TRBD1 | TRBJ2-3 | many | TRBV12-3/TRBV12-4 | TGTGCCAGCAGTTTAAACAGGGGATTAGATACGCAGTATTTT | CASSLNRGLDTQYF
. | TRBJ1-5 | few | TRBV18 | TGTGCCAGCCCTTTGCAGGGGCGTGAAAATCAGCCCCAGCATTTT | CASPLQGRENQPQHF
. | TRBJ1-2 | . | TRBV6-1 | TGTGCCAGCAGGCCGGGACACCTGGGGAACTATGGCTACACCTTC | CASRPGHLGNYGYTF
. | TRBJ1-5 | many | TRBV12-3/TRBV12-4 | TGTGCCAGCAGTTTATGGGGGGAAGGGAATCAGCCCCAGCATTTT | CASSLWGEGNQPQHF
. | TRBJ2-1 | . | TRBV6-2/TRBV6-3 | TGTGCCAGCAAAAGGGGGGAGCCTTACAATGAGCAGTTCTTC | CASKRGEPYNEQFF
. | TRBJ2-1 | many | TRBV7-6 | TGTGCCAGCAGCCTGGACTACGGTGAGCAGTTCTTC | CASSLDYGEQFF
TRBD1 | TRBJ1-2 | . | TRBV30 | TGTGCCTGGAGTGTACGTCGGACAGGCAGAGGCTACACCTTC | CAWSVRRTGRGYTF
TRBD2 | TRBJ2-7 | . | TRBV2 | TGTGCCAACAGTGAACGGCTAGCGGGGGCCCAATCCTACGAGCAGTACTTC | CANSERLAGAQSYEQYF
. | TRBJ2-1 | . | TRBV14 | TGTGCCAGCAGCCTAGTGGTGGGCAGCTCCTACAATGAGCAGTTCTTC | CASSLVVGSSYNEQFF
. | TRBJ2-7 | many | TRBV19 | TGTGCCAGTAGTATATCTCTCCTCCACGAGCAGTACTTC | CASSISLLHEQYF
. | TRBJ1-5 | few | TRBV5-1 | TGCGCGAGCAGCTACGGAGGGAACAATCAGCCCCAGCATTTT | CASSYGGNNQPQHF
TRBD2 | TRBJ2-5 | many | TRBV11-1 | TGTGCCAGCAGCTGGACTAGCGGAGAGACCCAGTACTTC | CASSWTSGETQYF
. | TRBJ2-5 | few | TRBV9 | TGTGCCAGCAGCGTAACAGGGCAAGAGACCCAGTACTTC | CASSVTGQETQYF
TRBD1 | TRBJ2-1 | many | TRBV11-2 | TGTGCCAGCAGCCCCGGGACAGGGTATGGCGATGAGCAGTTCTTC | CASSPGTGYGDEQFF
. | TRBJ2-1 | . | TRBV2 | TGTGCCAGCAGTGACCGGAGCAATGAGCAGTTCTTC | CASSDRSNEQFF
. | TRBJ2-1 | many | TRBV4-2 | TGTGCCAGCAGCTCCCCCGGGGTACATGAGCAGTTCTTC | CASSSPGVHEQFF
. | TRBJ2-1 | many | TRBV7-2 | TGTGCCAGCAGCTTATTGTATGAGCAGTTCTTC | CASSLLYEQFF
TRBD2 | TRBJ2-6 | many | TRBV6-1 | TGTGCCAGCGTTAGGTGGGGGACTAGCGGATTTATTGGGGCCAACGTCCTGACTTTC | CASVRWGTSGFIGANVLTF
TRBD1 | TRBJ1-1 | many | TRBV18 | TGTGCCAGCTCGCCGGGACAGGGGCGAGAAGCTTTCTTT | CASSPGQGREAFF
. | TRBJ2-1 | many | TRBV6-2/TRBV6-3 | TGTGCCAGCAATCTCAGGGCCTACAATGAGCAGTTCTTC | CASNLRAYNEQFF
. | TRBJ1-5 | many | TRBV6-1 | TGTGCCAGCACCGAAGGTGGGGGCTCTCAGCCCCAGCATTTT | CASTEGGGSQPQHF
TRBD2 | TRBJ2-1 | many | TRBV24-1 | TGTGCCACCAGTAATTGGCTAGCGGGGGGTCTCCTCGATGAGCAGTTCTTC | CATSNWLAGGLLDEQFF
. | TRBJ2-1 | many | TRBV12-3/TRBV12-4 | TGTGCCAGCACCCCCGGAGGGGGGTTCGCATTCGAGCAGTTCTTC | CASTPGGGFAFEQFF
. | TRBJ1-5 | many | TRBV20-1 | TGCAGTGCTCCCCAGGGCGGCGTTAATCAGCCCCAGCATTTT | CSAPQGGVNQPQHF
. | TRBJ1-5 | many | TRBV20-1 | TGCAGCAGAAGGGGGGCAGACAATCAGCCCCAGCATTTT | CSRRGADNQPQHF
. | TRBJ2-7 | many | TRBV9 | TGTGCCAGCAGCGGACAGAACTACGAGCAGTACTTC | CASSGQNYEQYF
. | TRBJ1-6 | many | TRBV6-5 | TGTGCCAGCAGTTACGGCCAGGTCCGTTCACCCCTCCACTTT | CASSYGQVRSPLHF
. | TRBJ2-5 | few | TRBV5-4 | TGTGCCAGCAGCCGGCCGGACGGCGAAGAGACCCAGTACTTC | CASSRPDGEETQYF
. | TRBJ1-5 | many | TRBV28 | TGTGCCAGCAGGTATTATAGCAATCAGCCCCAGCATTTT | CASRYYSNQPQHF
TRBD1 | TRBJ1-2 | many | TRBV4-3 | TGCGCCAGCAGTTTAGACAGGGATAACTATGGCTACACCTTC | CASSLDRDNYGYTF